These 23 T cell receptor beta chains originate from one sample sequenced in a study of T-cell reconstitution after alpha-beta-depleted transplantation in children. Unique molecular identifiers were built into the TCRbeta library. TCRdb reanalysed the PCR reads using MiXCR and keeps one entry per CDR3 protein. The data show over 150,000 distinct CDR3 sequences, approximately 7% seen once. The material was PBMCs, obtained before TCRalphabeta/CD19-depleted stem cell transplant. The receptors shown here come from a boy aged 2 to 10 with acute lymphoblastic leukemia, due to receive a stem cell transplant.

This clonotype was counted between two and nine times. This CDR3 is CSVAARGDSPLHF. DNA for the CDR3: TGCAGCGTTGCTGCCAGGGGGGATTCACCCCTCCACTTT. The chain uses TRBV29-1 and TRBJ1-6; 7 positions agree with TRBD1. Germline loops: CDR1 SQVTM, CDR2 ANQGSEA. V lost 4 bases to trimming and J lost 8 bases; unmatched junction nucleotides: 5. The CDR3 spans 13 residues.

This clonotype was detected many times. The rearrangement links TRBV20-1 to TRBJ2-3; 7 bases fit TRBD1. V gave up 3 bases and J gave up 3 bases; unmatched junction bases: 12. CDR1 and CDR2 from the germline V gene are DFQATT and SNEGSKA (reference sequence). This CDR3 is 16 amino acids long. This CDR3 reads CSASPHRGSRTDTQYF. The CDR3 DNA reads TGCAGTGCTAGTCCCCACAGGGGCTCGAGGACAGATACGCAGTATTTT.

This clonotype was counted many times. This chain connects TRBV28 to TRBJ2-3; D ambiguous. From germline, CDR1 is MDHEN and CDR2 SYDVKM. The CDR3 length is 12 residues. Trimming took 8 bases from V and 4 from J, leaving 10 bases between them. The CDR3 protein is CASSYAADTQYF. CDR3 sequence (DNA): TGTGCCAGCTCCTACGCCGCAGATACGCAGTATTTT.

Here the CDR3 reads CASSLVQVRTEAFF. CDR3 DNA sequence: TGTGCCAGCAGCTTGGTTCAGGTACGGACTGAAGCTTTCTTT. The rearrangement joins TRBV11-2 to TRBJ1-1; D remains ambiguous. The CDR3 spans 14 residues. CDR1 and CDR2 from the germline V gene are SGHAT and FQNNGV. Deletions cut 3 bases from V and 5 bases from J, with 13 bases between.

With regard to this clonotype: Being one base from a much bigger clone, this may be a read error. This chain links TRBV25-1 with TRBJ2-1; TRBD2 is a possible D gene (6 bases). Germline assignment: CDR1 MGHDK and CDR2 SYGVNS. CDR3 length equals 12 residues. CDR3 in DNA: TGTGCCAGCAGTGATGCGGGGAGTGAGCGGTTCTTC. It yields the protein CASSDAGSERFF.

Written as DNA, the CDR3 is TGTGCCAGCAGTTTGCGGACGCCAGGGCTAGCGGGAGGTCCCTCCTACAATGAGCAGTTCTTC. This encodes CASSLRTPGLAGGPSYNEQFF. The V and J genes are TRBV12-3 or TRBV12-4 and TRBJ2-1, with 11 positions matching TRBD2. The trim removed 3 bases at V and 0 bases at J, leaving 16 bases unmatched. The CDR3 consists of 21 residues.

The CDR3 DNA is TGTGCCAGCTCTCCGCGACAGGGAGATGAGCAGTTCTTC. This encodes CASSPRQGDEQFF. The chain carries TRBV18 and TRBJ2-1; 7 positions match TRBD1. The CDR3 consists of 13 residues. The germline CDR1 and CDR2 sequences are KGHSH and LQKENI. Trimming cost V 6 bases and J 8 bases; bases outside gene matches: 7. The full variable domain, completed using reference TRBV18 and TRBJ2-1, is NAGVMQNPRHLVRRRGQEARLRCSPMKGHSHVYWYRQLPEEGLKFMVYLQKENIIDESGMPKERFSAEFPKEGPSILRIQQVVRGDSAAYFCASSPRQGDEQFFGPGTRLTVL.

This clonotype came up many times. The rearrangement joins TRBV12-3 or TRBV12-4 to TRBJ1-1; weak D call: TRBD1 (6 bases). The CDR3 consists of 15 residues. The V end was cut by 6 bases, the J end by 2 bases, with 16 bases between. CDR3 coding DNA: TGTGCCAGCAGCCCCGTGGGGGGCCCTAACACTGAAGCTTTCTTT. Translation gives CASSPVGGPNTEAFF.

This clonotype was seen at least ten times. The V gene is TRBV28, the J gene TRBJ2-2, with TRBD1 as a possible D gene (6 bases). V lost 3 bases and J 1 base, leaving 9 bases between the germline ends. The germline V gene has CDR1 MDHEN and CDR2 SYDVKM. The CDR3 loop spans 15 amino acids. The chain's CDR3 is CASSFTGRNTGELFF. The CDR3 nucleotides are TGTGCCAGCAGTTTTACAGGGAGGAACACCGGGGAGCTGTTTTTT. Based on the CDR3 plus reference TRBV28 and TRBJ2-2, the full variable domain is DVKVTQSSRYLVKRTGEKVFLECVQDMDHENMFWYRQDPGLGLRLIYFSYDVKMKEKGDIPEGYSVSREKKERFSLILESASTNQTSMYLCASSFTGRNTGELFFGEGSRLTVL.

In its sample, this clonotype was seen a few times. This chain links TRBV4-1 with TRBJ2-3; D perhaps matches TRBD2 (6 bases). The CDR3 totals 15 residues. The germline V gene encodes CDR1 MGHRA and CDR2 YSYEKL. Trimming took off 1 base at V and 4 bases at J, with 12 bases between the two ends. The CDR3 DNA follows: TGCGCCAGCAGCCAAGTCTGGGACTCCCCAGATACGCAGTATTTT. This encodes CASSQVWDSPDTQYF.

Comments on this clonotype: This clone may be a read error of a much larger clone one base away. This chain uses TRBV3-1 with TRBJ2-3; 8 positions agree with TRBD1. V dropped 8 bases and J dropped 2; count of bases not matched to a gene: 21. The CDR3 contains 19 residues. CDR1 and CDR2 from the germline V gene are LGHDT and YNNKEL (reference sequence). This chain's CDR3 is CASCFRSGQGGPTTDTQYF. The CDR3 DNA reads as TGTGCCAGCTGTTTCAGGTCTGGACAGGGAGGACCAACCACAGATACGCAGTATTTT.

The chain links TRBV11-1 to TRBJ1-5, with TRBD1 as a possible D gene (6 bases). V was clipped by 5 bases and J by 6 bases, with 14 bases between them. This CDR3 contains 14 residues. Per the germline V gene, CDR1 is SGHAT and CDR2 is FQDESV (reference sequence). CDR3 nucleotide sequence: TGTGCCAGCAGCCTCAACAGGGATGGTCAGCCCCAGCATTTT. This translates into CASSLNRDGQPQHF.

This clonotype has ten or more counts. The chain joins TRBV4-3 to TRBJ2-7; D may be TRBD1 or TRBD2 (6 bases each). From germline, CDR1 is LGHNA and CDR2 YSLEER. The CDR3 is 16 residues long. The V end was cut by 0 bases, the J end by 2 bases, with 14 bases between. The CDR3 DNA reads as TGCGCCAGCAGCCAAGATGGGAAGGGGGGAGCCTACGAGCAGTACTTC. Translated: CASSQDGKGGAYEQYF.

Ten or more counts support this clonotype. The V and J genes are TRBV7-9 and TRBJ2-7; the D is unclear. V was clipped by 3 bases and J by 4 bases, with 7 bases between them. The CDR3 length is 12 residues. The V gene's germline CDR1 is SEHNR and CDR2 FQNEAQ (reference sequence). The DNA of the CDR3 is TGTGCCAGCAGCTTGGTCGCGTACGAGCAGTACTTC. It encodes CASSLVAYEQYF.

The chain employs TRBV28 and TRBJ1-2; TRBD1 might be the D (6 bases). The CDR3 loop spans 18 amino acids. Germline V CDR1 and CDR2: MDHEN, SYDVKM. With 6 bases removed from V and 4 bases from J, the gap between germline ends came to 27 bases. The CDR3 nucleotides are TGTGCCAGCAGGCTCAGTCCCCTTCAGGGGCATATTAGCTATGGCTACACCTTC. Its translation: CASRLSPLQGHISYGYTF.

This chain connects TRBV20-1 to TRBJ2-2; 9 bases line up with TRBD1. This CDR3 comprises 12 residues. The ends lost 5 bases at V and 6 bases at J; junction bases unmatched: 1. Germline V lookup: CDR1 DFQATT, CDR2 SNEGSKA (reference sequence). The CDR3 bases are TGCAGTGCTGGGACAGGGTCCGGGGAGCTGTTTTTT. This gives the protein CSAGTGSGELFF.

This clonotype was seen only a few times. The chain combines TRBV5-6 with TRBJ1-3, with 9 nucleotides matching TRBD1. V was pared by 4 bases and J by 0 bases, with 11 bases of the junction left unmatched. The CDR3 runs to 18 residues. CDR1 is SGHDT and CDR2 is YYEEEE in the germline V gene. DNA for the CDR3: TGTGCCAGCAGCCACGGGACAGGGCGGGATTTCTCTGGAAACACCATATATTTT. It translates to CASSHGTGRDFSGNTIYF. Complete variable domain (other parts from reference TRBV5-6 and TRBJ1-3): DAGVTQSPTHLIKTRGQQVTLRCSPKSGHDTVSWYQQALGQGPQFIFQYYEEEERQRGNFPDRFSGHQFPNYSSELNVNALLLGDSALYLCASSHGTGRDFSGNTIYFGEGSWLTVV.

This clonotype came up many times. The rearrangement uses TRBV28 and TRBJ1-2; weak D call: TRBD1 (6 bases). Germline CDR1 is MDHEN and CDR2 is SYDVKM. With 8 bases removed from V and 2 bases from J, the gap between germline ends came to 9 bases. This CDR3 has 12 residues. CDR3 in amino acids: CASLGQNYGYTF. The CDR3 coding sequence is TGTGCCAGCCTAGGACAGAACTATGGCTACACCTTC.

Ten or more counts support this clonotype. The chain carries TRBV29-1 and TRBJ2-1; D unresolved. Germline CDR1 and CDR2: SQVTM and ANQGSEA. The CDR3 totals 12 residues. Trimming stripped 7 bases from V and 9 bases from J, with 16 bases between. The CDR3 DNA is TGCAGCGGCAAGTCGCCGTCTGGTGAGCAGTTCTTC. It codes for CSGKSPSGEQFF.

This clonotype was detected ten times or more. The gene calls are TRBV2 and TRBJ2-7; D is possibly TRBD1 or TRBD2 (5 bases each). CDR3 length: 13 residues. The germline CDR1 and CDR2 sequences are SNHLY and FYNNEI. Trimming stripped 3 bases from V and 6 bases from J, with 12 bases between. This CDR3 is CASSEGERGEQYF. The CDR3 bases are TGTGCCAGCAGTGAGGGGGAAAGGGGCGAGCAGTACTTC.

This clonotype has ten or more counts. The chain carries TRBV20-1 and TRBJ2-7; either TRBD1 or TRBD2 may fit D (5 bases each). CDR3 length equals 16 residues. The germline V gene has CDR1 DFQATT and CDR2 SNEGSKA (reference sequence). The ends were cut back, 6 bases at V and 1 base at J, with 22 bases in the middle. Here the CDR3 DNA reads TGCAGTGCCCCGGGACCTAGGGAAACGAAGTCCTACGAGCAGTACTTC. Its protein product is CSAPGPRETKSYEQYF.

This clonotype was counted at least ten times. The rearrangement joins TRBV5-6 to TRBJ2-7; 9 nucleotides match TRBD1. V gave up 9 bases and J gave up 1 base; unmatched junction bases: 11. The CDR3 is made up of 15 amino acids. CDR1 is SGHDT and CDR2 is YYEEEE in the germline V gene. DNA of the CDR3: TGTGCCAACCCCTGGAGGGACAGGGCGTCCTACGAGCAGTACTTC. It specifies CANPWRDRASYEQYF.

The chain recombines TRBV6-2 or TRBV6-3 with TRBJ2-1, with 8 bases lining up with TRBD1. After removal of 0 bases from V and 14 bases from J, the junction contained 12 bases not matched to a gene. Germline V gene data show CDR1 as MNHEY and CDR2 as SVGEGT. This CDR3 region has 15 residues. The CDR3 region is CASSYSRDNLQGEFF. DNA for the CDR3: TGTGCCAGCAGTTACTCTCGGGACAATCTACAGGGGGAGTTCTTC.